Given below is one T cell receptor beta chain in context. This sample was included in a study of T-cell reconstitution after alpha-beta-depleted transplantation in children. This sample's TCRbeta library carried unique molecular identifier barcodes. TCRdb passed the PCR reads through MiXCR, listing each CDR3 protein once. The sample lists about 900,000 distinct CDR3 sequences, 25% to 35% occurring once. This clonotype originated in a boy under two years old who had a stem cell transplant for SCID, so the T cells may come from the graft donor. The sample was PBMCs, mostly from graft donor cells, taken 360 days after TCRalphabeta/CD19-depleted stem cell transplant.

The CDR3 DNA follows: TGTGCCAGCAGTTTCTATGGCCGACAGGAGACCCAGTACTTC. Protein: CASSFYGRQETQYF. V is TRBV28 and J is TRBJ2-5, with a tentative D call TRBD1 (5 bases). Germline loops: CDR1 MDHEN, CDR2 SYDVKM. This CDR3 has 14 residues. The V and J ends lost 3 bases and 5 bases respectively, with 13 bases between them.